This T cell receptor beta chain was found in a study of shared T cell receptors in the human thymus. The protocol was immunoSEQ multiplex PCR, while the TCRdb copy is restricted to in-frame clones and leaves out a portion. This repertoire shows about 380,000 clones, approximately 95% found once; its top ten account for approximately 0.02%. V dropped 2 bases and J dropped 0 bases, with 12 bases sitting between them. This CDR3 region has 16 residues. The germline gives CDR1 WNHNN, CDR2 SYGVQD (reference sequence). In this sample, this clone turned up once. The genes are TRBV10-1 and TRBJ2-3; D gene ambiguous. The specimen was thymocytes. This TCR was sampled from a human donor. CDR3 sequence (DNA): TGCGCCAGCAGTGAGCAAACAGACACTAGCACAGATACGCAGTATTTT. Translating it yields CASSEQTDTSTDTQYF.